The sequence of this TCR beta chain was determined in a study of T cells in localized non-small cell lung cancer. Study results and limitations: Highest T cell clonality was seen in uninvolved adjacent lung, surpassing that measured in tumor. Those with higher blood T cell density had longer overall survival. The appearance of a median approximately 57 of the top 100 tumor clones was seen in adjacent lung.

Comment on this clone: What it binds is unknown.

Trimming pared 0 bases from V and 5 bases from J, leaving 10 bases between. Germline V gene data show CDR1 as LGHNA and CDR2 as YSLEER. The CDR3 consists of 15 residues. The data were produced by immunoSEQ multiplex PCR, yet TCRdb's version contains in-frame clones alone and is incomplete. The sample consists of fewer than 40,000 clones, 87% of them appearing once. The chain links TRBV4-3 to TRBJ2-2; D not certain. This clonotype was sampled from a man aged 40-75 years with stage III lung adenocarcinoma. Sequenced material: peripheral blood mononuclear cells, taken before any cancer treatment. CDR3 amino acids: CASSQDRSGTGELFF. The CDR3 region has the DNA TGCGCCAGCAGCCAAGATCGCTCGGGTACCGGGGAGCTGTTTTTT.